This TCR beta chain was sequenced for a study of blood T cell repertoires in COVID-19. Original analysis: Researchers report that nucleated cell counts were estimated from reference gene primer amplification. The method was immunoSEQ multiplex PCR; TCRdb's version includes in-frame clones alone and lacks a portion of them. V and J calls and clone size come straight from that table; D and trimming were deduced from the DNA. Altogether 150,000 or so clones are present, around 76% being singletons, with the ten largest covering over 7.5%. The CDR3 is made up of 13 amino acids. The V gene end was trimmed by 5 bases and the J gene end by 4 bases; junction bases not matched to a gene: 4. Germline values: CDR1 SGHTA, CDR2 FQGNSA.

The chain combines TRBV7-2 with TRBJ2-7, with 8 bases fitting TRBD2. This receptor was obtained from a woman in her 70s with acute or convalescent COVID-19. The sequenced sample consisted of peripheral blood. The CDR3 protein is CASSEAGGYEQYF. The CDR3, as DNA: TGTGCCAGCAGCGAGGCGGGGGGTTACGAGCAGTACTTC.